The 32 T cell receptor beta chains presented below share a single source sample, sequenced in a study of T cells in Graves' hyperthyroidism and ophthalmopathy. TCR beta CDR3 region amplification was performed from RNA transcripts. The TCR CDR3 was amplified in a first-round RT-PCR using the HTBI primer set. One entry per CDR3 protein results from TCRdb running MiXCR on the multiplex PCR reads. This table has around 600,000 distinct CDR3 sequences, 13% to 15% appearing once. Sequencing was done on a sample of blood. These receptors originate from a woman aged 18 to 35 with Graves' ophthalmopathy.

This chain connects TRBV9 to TRBJ2-7, with 7 nucleotides matching TRBD1. This CDR3 region has 15 residues. J was trimmed by 2 bases and V by 0 bases; bases with no gene match: 5. Germline lookup yields CDR1 SGDLS and CDR2 YYNGEE. The CDR3 protein is CASSVEGDSTYEQYF. The CDR3 DNA is TGTGCCAGCAGCGTAGAGGGGGACAGTACCTACGAGCAGTACTTC.

This clonotype was seen at least ten times. This chain connects TRBV6-1 to TRBJ2-2; D is uncertain. V lost 7 bases to trimming and J lost 0 bases, with 12 bases between them. The CDR3 runs to 15 residues. The V gene's germline CDR1 is MNHNS and CDR2 SASEGT. CDR3 sequence: CASNPRPPNTGELFF. The DNA for the CDR3 is TGTGCCAGCAACCCCCGGCCACCGAACACCGGGGAGCTGTTTTTT.

The V call is TRBV4-1, the J call TRBJ1-5; 8 positions agree with TRBD1. Germline lookup yields CDR1 MGHRA and CDR2 YSYEKL. J was trimmed by 5 bases and V by 4 bases; bases with no gene match: 7. The CDR3 has 15 amino acids. DNA for the CDR3: TGCGCCAGCAGCCGTTCGGACAGGGCGGATCAGCCCCAGCATTTT. Protein: CASSRSDRADQPQHF.

The table lists this clonotype with a few counts. The J gene is TRBJ2-7, the V gene TRBV20-1; unclear D gene. Germline CDR1 DFQATT, CDR2 SNEGSKA (reference sequence). The CDR3 has 11 amino acids. Trimming stripped 3 bases from V and 2 bases from J, with 5 bases between. DNA of the CDR3: TGCAGTGCTAGCGTAACCTACGAGCAGTACTTC. Protein sequence: CSASVTYEQYF.

This clonotype was seen ten or more times. The rearrangement uses TRBV7-9 and TRBJ2-5; 8 nucleotides match TRBD2. Germline V gives CDR1 SEHNR, CDR2 FQNEAQ (reference sequence). The CDR3 runs 14 residues. The V gene end was trimmed by 5 bases and the J gene end by 2 bases; junction bases not matched to a gene: 4. CDR3 nucleotide sequence: TGTGCCAGCAGCCCACCGGGAGGGCAAGAGACCCAGTACTTC. Residues: CASSPPGGQETQYF.

In this sample, this clonotype turned up many times. V is TRBV28 and J is TRBJ2-1, with 7 bases identical to TRBD2. The V gene's germline CDR1 is MDHEN and CDR2 SYDVKM. The CDR3 runs 14 residues. V lost 4 bases and J lost 12; bases outside the gene matches: 12. Here the CDR3 DNA reads TGTGCCAGCAGTTCGACTAGCTTGCCCTTTGGGCAGTTCTTC. Translating gives CASSSTSLPFGQFF. The whole variable domain, filled in from reference TRBV28 and TRBJ2-1, reads DVKVTQSSRYLVKRTGEKVFLECVQDMDHENMFWYRQDPGLGLRLIYFSYDVKMKEKGDIPEGYSVSREKKERFSLILESASTNQTSMYLCASSSTSLPFGQFFGPGTRLTVL.

Of note for this clonotype: A much larger clone sits a single nucleotide away, making a read error possible. V gene TRBV11-2 combines with J gene TRBJ2-3, with 7 nucleotides matching TRBD2. This CDR3 contains 15 residues. Germline loops: CDR1 SGHAT, CDR2 FQNNGV. V was clipped by 0 bases and J by 0 bases; unmatched bases: 0. CDR3 in DNA: TGTGCCAGCAGCTTAGACGGGAGGAGCACAGATACGCAGTATTTT. Translated: CASSLDGRSTDTQYF.

The sample holds many counts of this clonotype. CDR3 coding DNA: TGTGCCAGCAGTTTAGTAGGGGGCGGTGGCTACACCTTC. Translated, it gives CASSLVGGGGYTF. The chain carries TRBV27 and TRBJ1-2, with 7 nucleotides matching TRBD1. In germline, CDR1 is MNHEY, CDR2 SMNVEV (reference sequence). V lost 2 bases, J lost 7 bases, and 4 bases stayed unmatched. The CDR3 totals 13 residues.

This clonotype was seen ten or more times. The V call is TRBV5-1, the J call TRBJ2-7; TRBD1 agrees at 8 bases. The CDR3 totals 16 residues. The V and J ends lost 4 bases and 0 bases, in that order; junction bases with no gene match: 9. CDR1 is SGHRS, CDR2 YFSETQ, per germline. CDR3 nucleotides: TGCGCCAGCAGCGTGCACCGGGACAGGAGCTCCTACGAGCAGTACTTC. Its protein product is CASSVHRDRSSYEQYF.

Remarks on this clonotype: Given a much more abundant clone one base away, this may be a read error. The chain employs TRBV12-3 or TRBV12-4 and TRBJ1-5, with TRBD1 matching 8 bases. Trimming removed 10 bases from V and 2 bases from J; junction bases left unmatched: 10. CDR3 length equals 15 residues. CDR3 protein: CANRAQTGGNQPQHF. Written as DNA, the CDR3 is TGTGCCAACCGCGCCCAGACAGGGGGCAATCAGCCCCAGCATTTT.

This clonotype has only a few counts. This chain links TRBV6-1 with TRBJ2-1; 12 bases fit TRBD2. The V and J ends lost 6 bases and 4 bases, in that order; junction bases with no gene match: 4. The CDR3 contains 15 residues. CDR1 and CDR2 from the germline V gene are MNHNS and SASEGT. CDR3 amino acids: CASRYLAGGYNEQFF. CDR3 nucleotides: TGTGCCAGCAGGTACCTAGCGGGAGGGTACAATGAGCAGTTCTTC.

This clonotype was seen ten or more times. V gene TRBV20-1 combines with J gene TRBJ2-3; 10 nucleotides agree with TRBD2. The CDR3 runs to 15 residues. Trimming removed 0 bases from V and 3 bases from J; junction bases left unmatched: 3. Germline CDR1 reads DFQATT; CDR2 reads SNEGSKA (reference sequence). The CDR3 reads CSARDPTSGTDTQYF. The CDR3 DNA is TGCAGTGCTAGAGATCCGACTAGCGGGACAGATACGCAGTATTTT.

At least ten counts were recorded for this clonotype. V and J are TRBV7-6 and TRBJ2-5; tentative D call: TRBD2 (7 bases). From germline, CDR1 is SGHVS and CDR2 FNYEAQ. Trimming stripped 5 bases from V and 5 bases from J, with 18 bases between. The CDR3 covers 15 residues. The CDR3 DNA reads TGTGCCAGCAGCCCTGGGGCAGGGAGGGGGGAGACCCAGTACTTC. Translating gives CASSPGAGRGETQYF.

This chain uses TRBV5-6 with TRBJ2-1, with D perhaps matching TRBD1 (7 bases). V gave up 0 bases and J gave up 7 bases, with 14 bases separating them. Germline V gives CDR1 SGHDT, CDR2 YYEEEE. CDR3 length equals 15 residues. CDR3 in amino acids: CASSLGQGGGNEQFF. Written as DNA, the CDR3 is TGTGCCAGCAGCTTGGGACAGGGAGGAGGGAATGAGCAGTTCTTC.

This clonotype was seen many times. In DNA form, the CDR3 reads TGTGCCAGCAGGGAAGGACAGTACACCTACAATGAGCAGTTCTTC. The encoded protein is CASREGQYTYNEQFF. The chain employs TRBV28 and TRBJ2-1; tentative D call: TRBD1 (6 bases). Germline V gene sequence: CDR1 MDHEN, CDR2 SYDVKM. The CDR3 is 15 residues long. Trimming took 6 bases from V and 2 from J, leaving 14 bases between them.

This clonotype was observed a handful of times. DNA of the CDR3: TGTGCCAGCAGTTACTCCGCGCGGTCGGAAGCTTTCTTT. Translating gives CASSYSARSEAFF. This chain connects TRBV6-5 to TRBJ1-1; D call uncertain. Trimming cost V 0 bases and J 8 bases, with 10 bases left between them. Germline CDR1 reads MNHEY; CDR2 reads SVGAGI. The CDR3 length is 13 residues.

Only one count was recorded for this clonotype. The rearrangement joins TRBV18 to TRBJ1-2; tentatively, D is TRBD1 (6 bases). There are 15 residues in the CDR3. Trimming shortened V by 1 base and J by 1 base, and 10 bases separated the two germline ends. CDR1 and CDR2 from the germline V gene are KGHSH and LQKENI. The CDR3 is CASSPREGDNYGYTF. In DNA form, the CDR3 reads TGTGCCAGCTCACCACGGGAGGGGGATAACTATGGCTACACCTTC.

This clonotype was detected many times. The chain recombines TRBV29-1 with TRBJ2-5; 8 bases are shared with TRBD1. The germline V gene encodes CDR1 SQVTM and CDR2 ANQGSEA. The CDR3 spans 15 residues. V gave up 7 bases and J gave up 1 base; unmatched junction bases: 11. DNA of the CDR3: TGCAGCGCTCGGACAGGGAGCCGGCCCCAAGAGACCCAGTACTTC. Its translation: CSARTGSRPQETQYF.

This clonotype was counted a single time. The rearrangement links TRBV7-9 to TRBJ2-7, with a tentative D call TRBD1 (5 bases). The CDR3 spans 13 residues. The V end was cut by 5 bases, the J end by 6 bases, with 14 bases between. The germline gives CDR1 SEHNR, CDR2 FQNEAQ (reference sequence). CDR3 protein: CASSADTLGEQYF. The DNA for the CDR3 is TGTGCCAGCAGCGCGGACACGCTCGGCGAGCAGTACTTC.

This clonotype was seen many times. This chain connects TRBV11-3 to TRBJ2-2; 8 nucleotides match TRBD2. J was trimmed by 0 bases and V by 0 bases; bases with no gene match: 6. There are 18 residues in the CDR3. Germline values: CDR1 SGHNT, CDR2 YENEEA. The CDR3 DNA is TGTGCCAGCAGCTTAGACCGTAGCGGGGACACGAACACCGGGGAGCTGTTTTTT. This sequence encodes CASSLDRSGDTNTGELFF.

Concerning this clonotype itself: Given a much more abundant clone one base away, this may be a read error. The rearrangement joins TRBV5-1 to TRBJ2-7, with TRBD1 as a possible D gene (5 bases). The J call may be faulty, since TRBJ2-1 better matches the DNA end. This CDR3 has 15 residues. Germline CDR1 SGHRS, CDR2 YFSETQ. The CDR3 protein is CASSLIQERTYEQFF. The DNA for the CDR3 is TGTGCCAGCAGCTTGATACAGGAACGCACCTACGAGCAGTTCTTC.

This clonotype was seen a handful of times. J is TRBJ1-3 and V is TRBV12-5; 9 bases map to TRBD1. The V gene end was trimmed by 1 base and the J gene end by 4 bases; junction bases not matched to a gene: 8. This CDR3 has 17 residues. The germline CDR1 and CDR2 sequences are LGHNT and FRNRAP. This chain's CDR3 is CASGLGGQGVSGNTIYF. In nucleotides, the CDR3 is TGTGCTAGTGGTTTGGGGGGACAGGGAGTGTCGGGAAACACCATATATTTT.

The sample holds many counts of this clonotype. The chain has TRBV24-1 and TRBJ1-1; 7 bases are shared with TRBD1. With V trimmed by 3 bases and J by 6 bases, 15 bases remained unmatched. This CDR3 spans 17 amino acids. Germline values: CDR1 KGHDR, CDR2 SFDVKD. In nucleotides, the CDR3 is TGTGCCACCAGTGATACCCGGGACAGTAACCCTGGCCCTGAAGCTTTCTTT. Its translation is CATSDTRDSNPGPEAFF.

There are many counts of this clonotype. The CDR3 is CASSLGGGQNYGYTF. The CDR3 DNA follows: TGTGCCAGCAGCTTAGGAGGAGGACAGAACTATGGCTACACCTTC. The chain combines TRBV7-2 with TRBJ1-2; a weak D match, TRBD1 (6 bases). V lost 1 base, J lost 2 bases, and 11 bases lay in between. Germline lookup yields CDR1 SGHTA and CDR2 FQGNSA. The CDR3 consists of 15 residues.

This clonotype showed up many times. The chain employs TRBV2 and TRBJ2-3; TRBD1 agrees at 9 bases. V shed 7 bases and J 5 bases; nucleotides not matched to a gene: 7. Germline lookup yields CDR1 SNHLY and CDR2 FYNNEI. CDR3 size: 14 residues. Here the CDR3 reads CASTTDRGGDTQYF. CDR3 DNA: TGTGCCAGCACTACCGACAGGGGGGGAGATACGCAGTATTTT.

This clonotype showed up just a few times. The rearrangement uses TRBV19 and TRBJ1-2; tentatively, D is TRBD1 (5 bases). Trimming left V 5 bases short and J 2 bases short, with 15 bases between. The CDR3 spans 15 residues. Germline V lookup: CDR1 LNHDA, CDR2 SQIVND (reference sequence). DNA of the CDR3: TGTGCCAGTAGTCCGCAGGGACTTGAAAACTATGGCTACACCTTC. Its protein is CASSPQGLENYGYTF.

The rearrangement uses TRBV28 and TRBJ1-1; D is perhaps TRBD1 (5 bases). The CDR3 sequence is 14 residues long. From germline, CDR1 is MDHEN and CDR2 SYDVKM. Between the trimmed V and J ends, which lost 8 bases and 4 bases, there was a span of 17 bases. The CDR3 DNA reads as TGTGCCAGCCGATCACCGGAGGGGTTCACTGAAGCTTTCTTT. Its protein product is CASRSPEGFTEAFF.

This clonotype was detected ten times or more. The rearrangement uses TRBV12-3 or TRBV12-4 and TRBJ2-3; TRBD2 might be the D (7 bases). Trimming left V 3 bases short and J 4 bases short, with 23 bases between. CDR3 length: 18 residues. This CDR3 is CASSFYMGGGLQADTQYF. In nucleotides, the CDR3 is TGTGCCAGCAGTTTTTATATGGGGGGGGGGCTTCAGGCAGATACGCAGTATTTT.

The table lists this clonotype with a few counts. The chain carries TRBV20-1 and TRBJ2-7, with TRBD2 identical over 8 bases. Germline V gene sequence: CDR1 DFQATT, CDR2 SNEGSKA (reference sequence). The CDR3 length is 12 residues. Trimming at V came to 3 bases and at J to 3 bases, leaving 1 base not matched to a gene. Here the CDR3 reads CSASSGIYEQYF. CDR3 DNA: TGCAGTGCTAGTAGCGGGATCTACGAGCAGTACTTC.

Many counts were recorded for this clonotype. The V call is TRBV20-1, the J call TRBJ1-1; 7 bases are shared with TRBD1. V lost 6 bases, J lost 1 base, and 8 bases stayed unmatched. The CDR3 spans 14 residues. Per the germline V gene, CDR1 is DFQATT and CDR2 is SNEGSKA (reference sequence). The CDR3 coding sequence is TGCAGTGCCCCGCGAGGGGACAGGAACACTGAAGCTTTCTTT. It is translated as CSAPRGDRNTEAFF.

The J gene is TRBJ2-7, the V gene TRBV29-1; 7 nucleotides match TRBD2. There are 13 residues in the CDR3. J lost 3 bases, V lost 6 bases, and 8 bases had no gene match. Looked up from germline, CDR1 is SQVTM and CDR2 is ANQGSEA. CDR3 coding DNA: TGCAGCGTCCCCACCGAGCGGGACTACGAGCAGTACTTC. It is translated as CSVPTERDYEQYF.

The chain has TRBV27 and TRBJ1-5, with 10 bases identical to TRBD1. CDR1 is MNHEY, CDR2 SMNVEV, per germline (reference sequence). The CDR3 contains 18 residues. The V gene end was trimmed by 2 bases and the J gene end by 0 bases; junction bases not matched to a gene: 7. This CDR3 reads CASSLGPGQGVSNQPQHF. CDR3 nucleotide sequence: TGTGCCAGCAGTTTAGGGCCTGGACAGGGGGTTAGCAATCAGCCCCAGCATTTT.